These 16 T cell receptor beta chains were sequenced from one sample in a study of beta chain features in type 1 diabetes. Study-wide results and limits: People with Type 1 diabetes carried modestly yet significantly shorter TCRB CDR3s in all four CD4+ subsets.

For these receptors, no antigen is known. Every isolated RNA sample was fully reverse transcribed, so sequencing captured expressed TCRB transcripts. Some clones are missing from TCRdb's copy, which holds only in-frame ones; the method was immunoSEQ multiplex PCR. The data show around 44,000 clones, with over 60% seen just once and 2% to 2.5% held by the top ten. The material sequenced was Tregs from blood. The source of these receptors is a woman under 30 with type 1 diabetes.

In its sample, this clone was seen a few times. V is TRBV2 and J is TRBJ2-1; 9 bases map to TRBD2. Germline loops: CDR1 SNHLY, CDR2 FYNNEI. V shed 4 bases, J shed 4 bases, and the junction held 2 bases outside the gene matches. The CDR3 contains 14 residues. CDR3 amino acids: CASSASGVYNEQFF. CDR3 DNA: TGTGCCAGCAGTGCTAGCGGGGTTTACAATGAGCAGTTCTTC.

The chain uses TRBV19 and TRBJ1-4; D not certain. V lost 5 bases, J lost 0 bases, and 7 bases lay in between. The CDR3 has 14 residues. CDR1 and CDR2 from the germline V gene are LNHDA and SQIVND (reference sequence). The CDR3: CASSPTTTNEKLFF. The DNA of the CDR3 is TGTGCCAGTAGTCCAACAACAACTAATGAAAAACTGTTTTTT.

The rearrangement links TRBV18 to TRBJ2-3; 8 bases fit TRBD2. Germline lookup yields CDR1 KGHSH and CDR2 LQKENI. J lost 4 bases, V lost 2 bases, and 5 bases had no gene match. This CDR3 has 15 amino acids. The CDR3 reads CASSPTGGNPDTQYF. The CDR3 region has the DNA TGTGCCAGCTCACCAACGGGGGGGAATCCAGATACGCAGTATTTT.

The rearrangement uses TRBV7-2 and TRBJ2-7; 9 nucleotides agree with TRBD2. The CDR3 is 15 residues long. Per the germline V gene, CDR1 is SGHTA and CDR2 is FQGNSA. The V gene end was trimmed by 4 bases and the J gene end by 3 bases; junction bases not matched to a gene: 7. The CDR3, as DNA: TGTGCCAGCAGCTATAGCGGGGGCCGACTCTACGAGCAGTACTTC. It is translated as CASSYSGGRLYEQYF.

The chain joins TRBV7-9 to TRBJ1-1, with 9 nucleotides matching TRBD1. Germline assignment: CDR1 SEHNR and CDR2 FQNEAQ (reference sequence). Unmatched junction bases numbered 8, after V lost 4 bases and J lost 8 bases. The CDR3 sequence is 14 residues long. The CDR3 here is CASSSPHRGQEAFF. The CDR3 DNA reads TGTGCCAGCAGCTCGCCCCACAGGGGGCAAGAAGCTTTCTTT.

This chain uses TRBV7-2 with TRBJ2-1, with a weak D call TRBD2 (6 bases). This CDR3 spans 13 amino acids. CDR1 and CDR2 from the germline V gene are SGHTA and FQGNSA. Trimming shortened V by 6 bases and J by 8 bases, and 14 bases separated the two germline ends. CDR3 nucleotides: TGTGCCAGCAGGCCACTAGCCTCCCATGAGCAGTTCTTC. This gives the protein CASRPLASHEQFF. Complete variable domain (other parts from reference TRBV7-2 and TRBJ2-1): GAGVSQSPSNKVTEKGKDVELRCDPISGHTALYWYRQSLGQGLEFLIYFQGNSAPDKSGLPSDRFSAERTGGSVSTLTIQRTQQEDSAVYLCASRPLASHEQFFGPGTRLTVL.

The rearrangement uses TRBV7-2 and TRBJ2-7; weak D call: TRBD1 (5 bases). Trimming cost V 3 bases and J 1 base, with 13 bases left between them. The germline V gene has CDR1 SGHTA and CDR2 FQGNSA. The CDR3 has 15 amino acids. The DNA for the CDR3 is TGTGCCAGCAGCTTCTATAGACAGACGTCCTACGAGCAGTACTTC. This encodes CASSFYRQTSYEQYF.

This clone was recorded a few times. The V call is TRBV7-9, the J call TRBJ1-2; D is uncertain. Per germline, CDR1 SEHNR and CDR2 FQNEAQ (reference sequence). This CDR3 is built from 16 residues. The V end lost 1 base, the J end lost 0 bases, and 12 bases lay between the germline ends. The CDR3 nucleotides are TGTGCCAGCAGCTTAGTCGGGGTCCCCGCTAACTATGGCTACACCTTC. Residues: CASSLVGVPANYGYTF.

This clone was seen only once. The chain recombines TRBV7-9 with TRBJ2-7; TRBD1 matches at 7 bases. The V segment lost 5 bases and the J segment 6 bases; nucleotides outside the gene matches: 4. This CDR3 is built from 12 residues. CDR1 SEHNR and CDR2 FQNEAQ come from the germline V gene (reference sequence). This CDR3 reads CASSPTGVEQYF. The CDR3 DNA reads TGTGCCAGCAGCCCTACAGGGGTCGAGCAGTACTTC.

This clone was counted a few times. V is TRBV5-1 and J is TRBJ2-3, with D perhaps TRBD2 (5 bases). Germline V gene data show CDR1 as SGHRS and CDR2 as YFSETQ. The CDR3 runs to 14 residues. V was shortened by 0 bases and J by 4 bases, with 9 bases between the two germline ends. This CDR3 reads CASSLANSADTQYF. The DNA of the CDR3 is TGCGCCAGCAGCTTGGCTAATAGCGCAGATACGCAGTATTTT. The whole variable domain, remainder taken from reference TRBV5-1 and TRBJ2-3, is KAGVTQTPRYLIKTRGQQVTLSCSPISGHRSVSWYQQTPGQGLQFLFEYFSETQRNKGNFPGRFSGRQFSNSRSEMNVSTLELGDSALYLCASSLANSADTQYFGPGTRLTVL.

The chain carries TRBV5-1 and TRBJ2-1, with D maybe TRBD2 (6 bases). V shed 8 bases and J shed 0 bases, with 9 bases lying between them. Germline V gene lookup returns CDR1 SGHRS and CDR2 YFSETQ. The CDR3 runs 13 residues. The CDR3 spells CASWEASYNEQFF. The CDR3 bases are TGCGCCAGTTGGGAGGCCTCCTACAATGAGCAGTTCTTC. The entire variable domain, with the rest obtained from reference TRBV5-1 and TRBJ2-1, is as follows: KAGVTQTPRYLIKTRGQQVTLSCSPISGHRSVSWYQQTPGQGLQFLFEYFSETQRNKGNFPGRFSGRQFSNSRSEMNVSTLELGDSALYLCASWEASYNEQFFGPGTRLTVL.

This chain links TRBV29-1 with TRBJ1-1; D possibly corresponds to TRBD1 (5 bases). V lost 7 bases to trimming and J lost 11 bases, with 20 bases between them. Germline assignment: CDR1 SQVTM and CDR2 ANQGSEA. CDR3 length: 12 amino acids. The CDR3 sequence is CSAKTGGTMAFF. CDR3 in DNA: TGCAGCGCCAAAACGGGGGGGACGATGGCTTTCTTT.

This sequence joins TRBV19 and TRBJ1-4; possible D gene TRBD1, 6 bases. The V gene's germline CDR1 is LNHDA and CDR2 SQIVND (reference sequence). CDR3 length: 14 amino acids. V was shortened by 3 bases and J by 5 bases, with 10 bases between the two germline ends. CDR3 residues: CASSMTGENEKLFF. CDR3 nucleotide sequence: TGTGCCAGTAGTATGACAGGAGAGAATGAAAAACTGTTTTTT.

This chain links TRBV19 with TRBJ2-1, with D uncertain. This CDR3 spans 17 amino acids. With 5 bases removed from V and 0 bases from J, the gap between germline ends came to 17 bases. Per germline, CDR1 LNHDA and CDR2 SQIVND (reference sequence). The CDR3 loop is CASSFPIALSSYNEQFF. DNA for the CDR3: TGTGCCAGTAGTTTCCCTATAGCACTCAGCTCCTACAATGAGCAGTTCTTC.

The V and J genes are TRBV28 and TRBJ2-7, with 14 bases lining up with TRBD2. Trimming took 5 bases from V and 4 from J; bases not matched to a gene: 10. The CDR3 sequence is 17 residues long. The germline V gene encodes CDR1 MDHEN and CDR2 SYDVKM. CDR3 residues: CASSHGTSGSRWYEQYF. The CDR3 region has the DNA TGTGCCAGCAGTCACGGGACTAGCGGGAGTCGGTGGTACGAGCAGTACTTC. The full variable domain, rest sourced from reference TRBV28 and TRBJ2-7, is DVKVTQSSRYLVKRTGEKVFLECVQDMDHENMFWYRQDPGLGLRLIYFSYDVKMKEKGDIPEGYSVSREKKERFSLILESASTNQTSMYLCASSHGTSGSRWYEQYFGPGTRLTVT.

This chain joins TRBV7-9 and TRBJ1-2; 9 nucleotides match TRBD1. This CDR3 has 15 amino acids. The germline V gene encodes CDR1 SEHNR and CDR2 FQNEAQ (reference sequence). The V gene end was trimmed by 5 bases and the J gene end by 6 bases; junction bases not matched to a gene: 10. CDR3 loop: CASSVRQGENHGYTF. For the CDR3, the DNA is TGTGCCAGCAGCGTTCGACAGGGGGAGAACCATGGCTACACCTTC.